The 29 T cell receptor beta chains given below trace back to one sample, sequenced in a study of response to subunit inactivated influenza vaccine. TCRdb called the RT-PCR reads again in MiXCR, with one record for every CDR3 protein. The table records 530,000 or so distinct CDR3 sequences, less than 15% of them present only once. The sample was PBMCs from blood, taken roughly 13 days after vaccination. Receptors originate from a man aged 50-60 years who received an inactivated influenza vaccine.

This clonotype was detected many times. This chain links TRBV7-3 with TRBJ1-1, with unresolved D. The V gene lost 2 bases and the J gene lost 0 bases, with 4 bases spanning the gap. Germline lookup yields CDR1 SGHTA and CDR2 FQGTGA. The CDR3 contains 13 residues. CDR3 sequence: CASSLQVNTEAFF. CDR3 bases: TGTGCCAGCAGCTTACAGGTGAACACTGAAGCTTTCTTT.

This clonotype was observed a handful of times. The chain uses TRBV20-1 and TRBJ1-1, with 9 positions matching TRBD1. Trimming cost V 3 bases and J 5 bases; bases outside gene matches: 1. The CDR3 contains 12 residues. CDR1 DFQATT and CDR2 SNEGSKA come from the germline V gene (reference sequence). The CDR3 loop reads CSARDRGTEAFF. CDR3 nucleotides: TGCAGTGCTAGGGACAGGGGAACTGAAGCTTTCTTT.

Many counts were recorded for this clonotype. The V call is TRBV20-1, the J call TRBJ2-7; D gene unclear. Germline assignment: CDR1 DFQATT and CDR2 SNEGSKA (reference sequence). V was clipped by 6 bases and J by 0 bases, with 9 bases between them. CDR3 length equals 12 residues. The CDR3 nucleotides read TGCAGTGCCATCAGGAGCTCCTACGAGCAGTACTTC. Translation gives CSAIRSSYEQYF.

This rearrangement joins TRBV11-2 to TRBJ2-1; no clear D. The CDR3 totals 10 residues. Trimming took off 9 bases at V and 6 bases at J, with 6 bases between the two ends. Germline V CDR1 and CDR2: SGHAT, FQNNGV. The CDR3 reads CARGVNEQFF. DNA of the CDR3: TGTGCCAGAGGCGTCAATGAGCAGTTCTTC.

The rearrangement joins TRBV20-1 to TRBJ2-2, with 8 bases matching TRBD1. The germline V gene encodes CDR1 DFQATT and CDR2 SNEGSKA (reference sequence). This CDR3 is built from 15 residues. V shed 5 bases and J 2 bases; nucleotides not matched to a gene: 7. As DNA, the CDR3 is TGCAGTGCTGCACCGGGACAGGTCAACACCGGGGAGCTGTTTTTT. The encoded protein is CSAAPGQVNTGELFF.

Only a few counts were recorded for this clonotype. V usage is TRBV7-9 and J usage is TRBJ2-7; D is possibly TRBD1 (6 bases). The CDR3 extends over 14 amino acids. The germline V and J ends were trimmed by 3 bases and 2 bases, with 11 bases remaining between them. Germline V gives CDR1 SEHNR, CDR2 FQNEAQ (reference sequence). The DNA of the CDR3 is TGTGCCAGCAGCTTTGAACAGGGAACCTACGAGCAGTACTTC. Translation gives CASSFEQGTYEQYF.

The chain couples TRBV5-1 to TRBJ1-2; 7 nucleotides line up with TRBD1. Per germline, CDR1 SGHRS and CDR2 YFSETQ. The CDR3 contains 14 residues. The V and J ends lost 4 bases and 7 bases, in that order; junction bases with no gene match: 10. CDR3: CASSLDTGVGGYTF. Here the CDR3 DNA reads TGCGCCAGCAGCCTTGATACAGGGGTTGGTGGCTACACCTTC.

This chain connects TRBV4-3 to TRBJ2-2; tentative D call: TRBD2 (6 bases). The CDR3 consists of 14 residues. Per germline, CDR1 LGHNA and CDR2 YSLEER. Deletions cut 0 bases from V and 6 bases from J, with 8 bases between. The CDR3 DNA reads TGCGCCAGCAGCCAAGATGGCGGGGCCGGGGAGCTGTTTTTT. Its translation is CASSQDGGAGELFF.

CDR3 sequence: CASSQSSGEGNIQYF. CDR3 coding DNA: TGTGCCAGCAGCCAATCTAGCGGGGAGGGAAACATTCAGTACTTC. The chain employs TRBV3-1 and TRBJ2-4; 9 bases line up with TRBD2. Unmatched junction bases numbered 5, after V lost 2 bases and J lost 6 bases. Looked up from germline, CDR1 is LGHDT and CDR2 is YNNKEL (reference sequence). This CDR3 is 15 amino acids long.

This chain uses TRBV7-2 with TRBJ2-3; D unresolved. V lost 2 bases and J 4 bases, leaving 10 bases between the germline ends. Germline V gene data show CDR1 as SGHTA and CDR2 as FQGNSA. The CDR3 has 14 residues. CDR3 in amino acids: CASSLTVGPDTQYF. In DNA, the CDR3 is TGTGCCAGCAGCTTAACGGTAGGGCCAGATACGCAGTATTTT.

In its sample, this clonotype was seen a few times. The rearrangement uses TRBV25-1 and TRBJ2-1; tentatively, D is TRBD2 (7 bases). The CDR3 runs 15 residues. Germline V lookup: CDR1 MGHDK, CDR2 SYGVNS. The V end was cut by 1 base, the J end by 6 bases, with 13 bases between. Here the CDR3 DNA reads TGTGCCAGCAGTGAATCTGGGGGGGCTTCCAATGAGCAGTTCTTC. As protein: CASSESGGASNEQFF.

In its sample, this clonotype was seen a few times. DNA of the CDR3: TGTGCCAGCAGTTTCCGGGGACCGAACACCGGGGAGCTGTTTTTT. Protein sequence: CASSFRGPNTGELFF. The rearrangement joins TRBV6-5 to TRBJ2-2; the D gene could be TRBD1 or TRBD2 (5 bases each). The germline V gene has CDR1 MNHEY and CDR2 SVGAGI. The CDR3 totals 15 residues. V was pared by 4 bases and J by 0 bases, with 9 bases between.

This clonotype has only a few counts. One end of the junction is discordant with germline, which a read error may explain. The chain joins TRBV12-3 or TRBV12-4 to TRBJ1-2, with D maybe TRBD1 (5 bases). The CDR3 consists of 15 residues. The CDR3 is CASSPDSARAYDYTF. The CDR3 coding sequence is TGTGCCAGCAGTCCTGACAGCGCCCGGGCCTATGACTACACCTTC.

This clonotype was observed a handful of times. The V call is TRBV5-1, the J call TRBJ2-7; TRBD1 aligns across 10 bases. This CDR3 has 17 amino acids. Germline assignment: CDR1 SGHRS and CDR2 YFSETQ. The V segment lost 2 bases and the J segment 1 base; nucleotides outside the gene matches: 9. The CDR3 loop is CASSFDRGQRESYEQYF. CDR3 nucleotides: TGCGCCAGCAGCTTCGACAGGGGGCAGAGGGAGTCCTACGAGCAGTACTTC.

The chain has TRBV6-1 and TRBJ1-5, with 12 nucleotides matching TRBD1. V shed 7 bases and J 7 bases; nucleotides not matched to a gene: 17. CDR1 is MNHNS, CDR2 SASEGT, per germline. The CDR3 is made up of 18 amino acids. CDR3 in DNA: TGTGCCAGCACCTCCGGGGACAGGGGGCAGGAGGGCAGCCAGCCCCAGCATTTT. It translates to CASTSGDRGQEGSQPQHF.

Many counts were recorded for this clonotype. The chain joins TRBV20-1 to TRBJ1-1; D unclear. This CDR3 has 13 amino acids. Germline loops: CDR1 DFQATT, CDR2 SNEGSKA (reference sequence). Trimming cost V 1 base and J 3 bases, with 9 bases left between them. CDR3 region: CSARVDWDTEAFF. The CDR3 DNA sequence: TGCAGTGCTAGAGTAGATTGGGACACTGAAGCTTTCTTT.

This rearrangement joins TRBV5-1 to TRBJ2-7; 10 bases agree with TRBD1. Looked up from germline, CDR1 is SGHRS and CDR2 is YFSETQ. CDR3 size: 16 residues. Trimming removed 4 bases from V and 6 bases from J; junction bases left unmatched: 13. This CDR3 is CASSQYSRDRGGEQYF. The CDR3 DNA follows: TGCGCCAGCAGCCAGTACTCCCGGGACAGGGGCGGCGAGCAGTACTTC. Combining the CDR3 with reference TRBV5-1 and TRBJ2-7 gives the whole variable domain KAGVTQTPRYLIKTRGQQVTLSCSPISGHRSVSWYQQTPGQGLQFLFEYFSETQRNKGNFPGRFSGRQFSNSRSEMNVSTLELGDSALYLCASSQYSRDRGGEQYFGPGTRLTVT.

This clonotype was observed at least ten times. This rearrangement joins TRBV10-2 to TRBJ1-1; D not resolved. Germline V gene data show CDR1 as WSHSY and CDR2 as SAAADI. V was cut by 3 bases and J by 1 base, with 9 bases left in between. The CDR3 extends over 14 amino acids. CDR3 loop: CASSDPAQNTEAFF. As DNA, the CDR3 is TGCGCCAGCAGTGACCCGGCTCAGAACACTGAAGCTTTCTTT.

There are a few counts of this clonotype. V is TRBV5-1 and J is TRBJ2-7, with 7 bases lining up with TRBD1. The germline CDR1 and CDR2 sequences are SGHRS and YFSETQ. Trimming removed 0 bases from V and 3 bases from J; junction bases left unmatched: 9. The CDR3 is made up of 16 amino acids. The CDR3 bases are TGCGCCAGCAGCTTGGCGCCGGGACAGAACTTCTACGAGCAGTACTTC. It codes for CASSLAPGQNFYEQYF.

Written as DNA, the CDR3 is TGCGCCAGCGGTTTAGGGGGCGAGAACACTGAAGCTTTCTTT. Its translation is CASGLGGENTEAFF. V usage is TRBV4-3 and J usage is TRBJ1-1, with 7 bases that match TRBD1. V lost 8 bases and J lost 1; bases outside the gene matches: 7. The CDR3 loop spans 14 amino acids. The germline CDR1 and CDR2 sequences are LGHNA and YSLEER.

The J gene is TRBJ2-3, the V gene TRBV7-9, with a possible D match to TRBD1 (6 bases). Trimming took off 1 base at V and 5 bases at J, with 13 bases between the two ends. This CDR3 contains 15 residues. From germline, CDR1 is SEHNR and CDR2 FQNEAQ (reference sequence). The CDR3 DNA reads as TGTGCCAGCAGCTTAGGGCCCCAAGGGGGAGATACGCAGTATTTT. The encoded protein is CASSLGPQGGDTQYF.

The chain combines TRBV29-1 with TRBJ2-4; D gene ambiguous. Germline V gene sequence: CDR1 SQVTM, CDR2 ANQGSEA. The germline V and J ends were trimmed by 6 bases and 7 bases, with 16 bases remaining between them. The CDR3 totals 13 residues. This CDR3 is CSVVTWSTNIQYF. For the CDR3, the DNA is TGCAGCGTAGTGACATGGTCCACGAACATTCAGTACTTC.

In this sample, this clonotype turned up a few times. For the CDR3, the DNA is TGTGCCAGCAGTTACTGGACTGGAGAGAATGAGCAGTTCTTC. It codes for CASSYWTGENEQFF. The V and J genes are TRBV2 and TRBJ2-1, with TRBD2 as a possible D gene (5 bases). This CDR3 spans 14 amino acids. Trimming cost V 5 bases and J 7 bases, with 15 bases left between them. Germline CDR1 and CDR2: SNHLY and FYNNEI.

The chain recombines TRBV5-1 with TRBJ2-7; TRBD2 matches at 7 bases. Looked up from germline, CDR1 is SGHRS and CDR2 is YFSETQ. This CDR3 is built from 15 residues. With 7 bases clipped from V and 0 bases from J, the junction kept 10 bases outside the gene matches. For the CDR3, the DNA is TGCGCCAGCCGCCCTGGGGCGGGGGACTCCTACGAGCAGTACTTC. Protein sequence: CASRPGAGDSYEQYF.

V and J are TRBV10-3 and TRBJ2-7; D may be TRBD1 or TRBD2 (5 bases each). V was trimmed by 6 bases and J by 5 bases, leaving 14 bases between them. The CDR3 length is 13 residues. Per germline, CDR1 ENHRY and CDR2 SYGVKD. DNA for the CDR3: TGTGCCATCAGCCCGGGACGTCTCGACGAGCAGTACTTC. Its translation is CAISPGRLDEQYF.

The rearrangement uses TRBV7-2 and TRBJ2-7; 12 nucleotides line up with TRBD2. This CDR3 has 17 residues. CDR1 is SGHTA, CDR2 FQGNSA, per germline. V was pared by 5 bases and J by 7 bases, with 15 bases of the junction left unmatched. In DNA form, the CDR3 reads TGTGCCAGCAGCCCTGTACCGGGACTAGCGGGTCCCCTTGAGCAGTACTTC. It yields the protein CASSPVPGLAGPLEQYF. The entire variable domain, with the rest obtained from reference TRBV7-2 and TRBJ2-7, is as follows: GAGVSQSPSNKVTEKGKDVELRCDPISGHTALYWYRQSLGQGLEFLIYFQGNSAPDKSGLPSDRFSAERTGGSVSTLTIQRTQQEDSAVYLCASSPVPGLAGPLEQYFGPGTRLTVT.

The chain links TRBV3-1 to TRBJ2-7, with 12 bases aligning to TRBD2. Trimming cost V 0 bases and J 3 bases; bases outside gene matches: 6. CDR3 size: 17 residues. Germline lookup yields CDR1 LGHDT and CDR2 YNNKEL (reference sequence). In DNA form, the CDR3 reads TGTGCCAGCAGCCAAGAGTCGCTAGCGGGGGGGCTCTACGAGCAGTACTTC. It is translated as CASSQESLAGGLYEQYF.

This clonotype turned up a few times. The rearrangement uses TRBV5-1 and TRBJ1-1, with 9 bases that match TRBD1. The germline V gene has CDR1 SGHRS and CDR2 YFSETQ. Germline trimming cut 5 bases from V and 6 bases from J; bases unmatched to any gene: 11. The CDR3 runs to 15 residues. The CDR3 protein is CASRLRDRVSSEAFF. The DNA for the CDR3 is TGCGCCAGCAGATTAAGGGACAGGGTGTCCTCTGAAGCTTTCTTT.

The chain combines TRBV20-1 with TRBJ2-4, with 14 bases aligning to TRBD2. J was trimmed by 1 base and V by 0 bases; bases with no gene match: 11. CDR3 length: 20 residues. CDR1 is DFQATT, CDR2 SNEGSKA, per germline (reference sequence). The CDR3 reads CSARDPGTSGSGMAKNIQYF. DNA of the CDR3: TGCAGTGCTAGAGATCCCGGGACTAGCGGGAGTGGAATGGCCAAAAACATTCAGTACTTC.